This T cell receptor (beta chain) was found in a study of blood T cell repertoires in COVID-19 (dated by TCRdb to the early 2020s). Looking at the study overall: Samples from collaborators originated in the United States, Italy and Spain and spanned both the acute and convalescent phases of COVID-19. Samples came from the ongoing ImmuneRACE study (first 160 participants) plus 1,254 subjects from 6 global collaborators. The material from the prospective study consisted of cDNA or gDNA derived from T cells, B-cell-depleted T cells, or PBMCs. The repertoires were released in a freely available public database meant as a resource for research on the immune response to SARS-CoV-2. Deeply sampled blood TCRbeta repertoires from subjects exposed to, actively infected with, or recovered from COVID-19 were included in the dataset. Where available, HLA class I and class II types were taken from metadata supplied by the sample provider and were not determined by assay-based typing. The sample metadata nearly always contained a de-identified subject ID, COVID-19 status, age in years and sex.

The immunoSEQ Assay, a bias-controlled multiplex PCR, was used to amplify TCRbeta CDR3 regions from genomic DNA. In the paper's pipeline: The number of nucleated cells in each sample was estimated from the amplification of reference gene primers within the assay. Sequence reads were collapsed and filtered to measure the absolute abundance of every unique TCRbeta CDR3 rearrangement. Productive Simpson clonality was computed per sample as the square root of Simpson's diversity index over productive rearrangements. The source is immuneACCESS, and TCRdb retained only in-frame sequences with V and J called. Part of the clones is not carried over; for the studies checked, unresolved V genes explain less than half of this, and the remainder is unexplained. From that table come the V and J calls and clone size; the DNA was used to work out D and trimming. The sample data list approximately 120,000 clones, and roughly 72% of these were observed just once. Less than 6.5% of the sample is in the top ten clones.

What the study reported, not specific to this receptor: Clinical and demographic metadata were provided uncurated, with the amount varying by source and participant.

Each collaborating institution followed its own protocols to collect whole blood in K2EDTA tubes. Collaborator samples were shipped for TCRbeta analysis as frozen whole blood, isolated PBMCs, or DNA extracted from either sample type. This clone was seen just once. Which antigen it targets is not known. No much larger clone is present one base from it, and per-base qualities are unavailable. The sequenced sample was peripheral blood. The sequence was collected from a man in his 60s with acute or convalescent COVID-19.

The nucleotide sequence is given as TGCAGCGAACGGACAGGGGGCACAGATACGCAGTATTTT. Its protein product is CSERTGGTDTQYF. The chain couples TRBV29-1 to TRBJ2-3, and TRBD1 matches 9 of the central bases. CDR1 and CDR2, looked up from the germline V gene, are SQVTM and ANQGSEA. Including cysteine and phenylalanine, the CDR3 has 13 amino acids. This entry keeps only the CDR3 DNA: 39 bases, framed from base 1. Trimming removed 7 bases from V and 1 base from J; the gene matches leave 3 bases unexplained.